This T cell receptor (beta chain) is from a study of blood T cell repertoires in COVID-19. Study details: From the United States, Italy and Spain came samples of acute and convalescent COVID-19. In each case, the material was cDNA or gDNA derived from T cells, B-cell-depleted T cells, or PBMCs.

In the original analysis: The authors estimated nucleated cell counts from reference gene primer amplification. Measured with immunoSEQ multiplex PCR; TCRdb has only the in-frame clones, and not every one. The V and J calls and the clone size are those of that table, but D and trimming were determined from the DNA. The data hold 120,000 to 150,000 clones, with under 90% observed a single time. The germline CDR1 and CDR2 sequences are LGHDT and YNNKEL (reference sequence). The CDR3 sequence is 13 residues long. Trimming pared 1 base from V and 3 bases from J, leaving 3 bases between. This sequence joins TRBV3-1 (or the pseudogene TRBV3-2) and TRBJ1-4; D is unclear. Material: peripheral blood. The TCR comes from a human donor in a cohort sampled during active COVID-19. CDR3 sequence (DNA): TGTGCCAGCAGCCAAGGAGCTAATGAAAAACTGTTTTTT. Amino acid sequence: CASSQGANEKLFF.